The clone carrying this T cell receptor (beta chain) was seen just once. The target antigen is unknown. The sample originates from a study of shared clonotypes between healthy human individuals. Findings of the study overall: Inspection by rarefaction showed sorted-subset sequencing to be incomplete despite large depth.

Adult donors, all healthy and HIV-negative, had no recent acute infections or vaccinations. The ends were cut back, 8 bases at V and 2 bases at J, with 16 bases in the middle. Germline loops: CDR1 SGHTA, CDR2 FQGNSA. The CDR3 loop spans 14 amino acids. TCRdb keeps only in-frame clones here, not all; method: immunoSEQ multiplex PCR. The sample shows approximately 1.5 million clones, approximately 98.5% of them seen only once. Sample: naive CD4+ T cells sorted from blood. Indicated subset: CD45RA+ positively selected. This sequence was found in a man aged 30 to 45 in good health. The rearrangement uses TRBV7-2 and TRBJ2-7; a weak D match, TRBD2 (6 bases). The CDR3 loop reads CASSKFQRAYEQYF. The DNA for the CDR3 is TGTGCCAGCTCCAAGTTTCAGCGGGCCTACGAGCAGTACTTC.